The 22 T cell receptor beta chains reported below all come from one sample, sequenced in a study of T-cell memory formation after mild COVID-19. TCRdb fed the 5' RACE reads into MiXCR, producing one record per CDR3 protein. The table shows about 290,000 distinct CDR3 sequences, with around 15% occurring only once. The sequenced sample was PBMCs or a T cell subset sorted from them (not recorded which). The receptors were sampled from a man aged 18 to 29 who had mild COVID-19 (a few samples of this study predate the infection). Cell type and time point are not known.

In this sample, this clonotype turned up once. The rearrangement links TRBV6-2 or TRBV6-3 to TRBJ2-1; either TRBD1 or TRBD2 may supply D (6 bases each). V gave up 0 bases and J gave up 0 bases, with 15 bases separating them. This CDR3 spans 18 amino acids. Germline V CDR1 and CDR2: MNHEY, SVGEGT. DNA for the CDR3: TGTGCCAGCAGTTACTCGAGGGGGGAAACGAGCTCCTACAATGAGCAGTTCTTC. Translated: CASSYSRGETSSYNEQFF.

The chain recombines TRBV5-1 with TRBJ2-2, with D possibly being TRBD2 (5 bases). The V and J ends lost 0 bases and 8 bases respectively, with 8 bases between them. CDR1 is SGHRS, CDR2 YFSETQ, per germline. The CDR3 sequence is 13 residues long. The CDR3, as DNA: TGCGCCAGCAGCTTGGCCGGGGAGGGGGAGCTGTTTTTT. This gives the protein CASSLAGEGELFF.

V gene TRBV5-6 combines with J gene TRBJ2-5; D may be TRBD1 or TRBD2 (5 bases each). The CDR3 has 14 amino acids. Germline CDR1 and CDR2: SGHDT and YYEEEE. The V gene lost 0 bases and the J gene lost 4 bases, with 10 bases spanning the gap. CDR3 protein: CASSLGGARETQYF. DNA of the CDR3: TGTGCCAGCAGCTTGGGAGGGGCGAGAGAGACCCAGTACTTC.

DNA for the CDR3: TGTGCCAGCAGCCACGGACGGTACGAGCAGTACTTC. This codes for CASSHGRYEQYF. V usage is TRBV27 and J usage is TRBJ2-7; no firm D call. Germline CDR1 and CDR2: MNHEY and SMNVEV (reference sequence). CDR3 size: 12 residues. V was trimmed by 6 bases and J by 4 bases, leaving 10 bases between them.

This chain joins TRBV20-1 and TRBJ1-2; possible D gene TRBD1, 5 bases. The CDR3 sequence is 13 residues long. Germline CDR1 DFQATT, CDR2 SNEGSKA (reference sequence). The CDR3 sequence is CSTPGLLNYGYTF. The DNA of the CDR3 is TGCAGCACTCCGGGACTGCTGAACTATGGCTACACCTTC.

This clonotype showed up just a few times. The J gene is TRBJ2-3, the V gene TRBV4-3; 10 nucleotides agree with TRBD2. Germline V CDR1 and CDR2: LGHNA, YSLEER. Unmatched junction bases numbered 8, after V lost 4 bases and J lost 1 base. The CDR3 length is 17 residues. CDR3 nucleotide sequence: TGCGCCAGCAGCCCCTCTAGCGGGGGATTTGGCACAGATACGCAGTATTTT. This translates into CASSPSSGGFGTDTQYF.

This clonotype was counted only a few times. Written as DNA, the CDR3 is TGTGCCAGCAGCTTAGGTCAGGGGGGAGAAGGTCAGCCCCAGCATTTT. Its protein product is CASSLGQGGEGQPQHF. The genes are TRBV7-9 and TRBJ1-5, with 7 nucleotides matching TRBD1. This CDR3 comprises 16 residues. Germline CDR1 is SEHNR and CDR2 is FQNEAQ (reference sequence). Trimming removed 1 base from V and 6 bases from J; junction bases left unmatched: 9.

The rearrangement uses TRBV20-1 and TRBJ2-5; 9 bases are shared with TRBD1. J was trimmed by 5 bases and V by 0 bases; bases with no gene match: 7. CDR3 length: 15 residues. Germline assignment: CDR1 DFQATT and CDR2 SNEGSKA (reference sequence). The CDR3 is CSARDFTGGRETQYF. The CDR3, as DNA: TGCAGTGCTAGAGACTTCACAGGGGGCCGGGAGACCCAGTACTTC.

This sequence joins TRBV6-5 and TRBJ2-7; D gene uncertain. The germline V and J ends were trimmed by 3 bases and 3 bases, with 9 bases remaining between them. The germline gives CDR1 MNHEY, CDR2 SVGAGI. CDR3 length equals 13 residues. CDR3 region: CASSYFRNYEQYF. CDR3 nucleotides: TGTGCCAGCAGTTATTTCAGGAACTACGAGCAGTACTTC.

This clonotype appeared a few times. CDR3 coding DNA: TGTGCCAGCTCACCACGGGGGAGCACTGAAGCTTTCTTT. It encodes CASSPRGSTEAFF. The genes are TRBV18 and TRBJ1-1; D possibly corresponds to TRBD1 (5 bases). The CDR3 is 13 residues long. Germline lookup yields CDR1 KGHSH and CDR2 LQKENI. V dropped 1 base and J dropped 4 bases, with 7 bases sitting between them. Looking up the rest from reference TRBV18 and TRBJ1-1 gives the full variable domain: NAGVMQNPRHLVRRRGQEARLRCSPMKGHSHVYWYRQLPEEGLKFMVYLQKENIIDESGMPKERFSAEFPKEGPSILRIQQVVRGDSAAYFCASSPRGSTEAFFGQGTRLTVV.

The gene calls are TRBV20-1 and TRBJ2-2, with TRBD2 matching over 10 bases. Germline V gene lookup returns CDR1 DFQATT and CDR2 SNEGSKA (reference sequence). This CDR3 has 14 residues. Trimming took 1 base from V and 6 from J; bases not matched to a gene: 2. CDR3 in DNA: TGCAGTGCTAGAGTAGCGGGGGGCGCCGGGGAGCTGTTTTTT. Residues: CSARVAGGAGELFF.

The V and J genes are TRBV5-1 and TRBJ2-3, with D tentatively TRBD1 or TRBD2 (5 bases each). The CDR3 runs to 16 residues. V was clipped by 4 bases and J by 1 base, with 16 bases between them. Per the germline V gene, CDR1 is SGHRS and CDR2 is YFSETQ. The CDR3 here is CASSPLAQGGTDTQYF. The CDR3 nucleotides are TGCGCCAGCAGCCCCTTAGCGCAGGGAGGCACAGATACGCAGTATTTT.

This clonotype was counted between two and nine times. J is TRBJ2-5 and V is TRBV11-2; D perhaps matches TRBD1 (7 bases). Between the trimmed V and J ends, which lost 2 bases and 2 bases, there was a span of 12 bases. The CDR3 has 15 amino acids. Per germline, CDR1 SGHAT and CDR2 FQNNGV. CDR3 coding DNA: TGTGCCAGCAGCTTACAGGGGGGAGAACAAGAGACCCAGTACTTC. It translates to CASSLQGGEQETQYF.

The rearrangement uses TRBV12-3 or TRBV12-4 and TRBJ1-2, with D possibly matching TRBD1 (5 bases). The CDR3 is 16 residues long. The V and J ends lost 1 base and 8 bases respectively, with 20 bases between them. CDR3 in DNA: TGTGCCAGCAGTTTAGGGGGGGAGGCCCCGGGGAGAGGCTACACCTTC. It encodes CASSLGGEAPGRGYTF.

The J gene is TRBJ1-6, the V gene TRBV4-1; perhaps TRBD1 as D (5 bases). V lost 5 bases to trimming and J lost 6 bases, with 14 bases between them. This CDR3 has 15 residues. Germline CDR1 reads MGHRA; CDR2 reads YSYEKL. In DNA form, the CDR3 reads TGCGCCAGCAGCTCTCCGGGACGGACTAATTCACCCCTCCACTTT. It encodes CASSSPGRTNSPLHF.

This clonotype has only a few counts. CDR3 amino acids: CSASRGSGGNEQFF. CDR3 bases: TGCAGTGCTAGCCGGGGTAGCGGGGGGAATGAGCAGTTCTTC. V gene TRBV20-1 combines with J gene TRBJ2-1, with TRBD2 matching 10 bases. This CDR3 comprises 14 residues. The V gene end was trimmed by 3 bases and the J gene end by 7 bases; junction bases not matched to a gene: 6. Germline CDR1 and CDR2: DFQATT and SNEGSKA (reference sequence).

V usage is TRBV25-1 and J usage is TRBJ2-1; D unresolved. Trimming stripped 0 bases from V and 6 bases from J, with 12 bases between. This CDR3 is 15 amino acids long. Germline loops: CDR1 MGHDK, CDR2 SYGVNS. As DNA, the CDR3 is TGTGCCAGCAGTGAATACACCACAAAGCGCAATGAGCAGTTCTTC. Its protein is CASSEYTTKRNEQFF.

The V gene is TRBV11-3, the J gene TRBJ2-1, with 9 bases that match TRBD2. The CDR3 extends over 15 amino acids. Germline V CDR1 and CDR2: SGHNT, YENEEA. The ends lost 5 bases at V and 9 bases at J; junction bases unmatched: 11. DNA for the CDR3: TGTGCCAGCAGCCCTACCGGGACTAGCCCCGGTGAGCAGTTCTTC. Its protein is CASSPTGTSPGEQFF.

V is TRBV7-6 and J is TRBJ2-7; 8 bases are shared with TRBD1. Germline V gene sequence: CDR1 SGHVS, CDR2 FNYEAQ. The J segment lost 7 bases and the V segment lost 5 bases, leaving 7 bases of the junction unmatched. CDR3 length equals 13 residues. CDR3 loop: CASSRGQVLEQYF. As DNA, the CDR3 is TGTGCCAGCAGCCGGGGACAGGTTCTTGAGCAGTACTTC.

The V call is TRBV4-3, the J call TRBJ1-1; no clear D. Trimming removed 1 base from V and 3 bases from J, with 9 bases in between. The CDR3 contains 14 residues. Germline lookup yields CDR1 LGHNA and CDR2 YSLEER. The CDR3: CASSQGRDYTEAFF. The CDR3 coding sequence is TGCGCCAGCAGCCAAGGTAGGGATTACACTGAAGCTTTCTTT.

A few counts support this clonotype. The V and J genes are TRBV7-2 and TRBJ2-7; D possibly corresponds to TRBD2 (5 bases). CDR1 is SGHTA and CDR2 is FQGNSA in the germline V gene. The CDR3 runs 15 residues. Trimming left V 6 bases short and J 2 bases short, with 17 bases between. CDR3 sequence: CASSDRASLAYEQYF. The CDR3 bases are TGTGCCAGCAGTGACCGGGCTAGCCTAGCCTACGAGCAGTACTTC.

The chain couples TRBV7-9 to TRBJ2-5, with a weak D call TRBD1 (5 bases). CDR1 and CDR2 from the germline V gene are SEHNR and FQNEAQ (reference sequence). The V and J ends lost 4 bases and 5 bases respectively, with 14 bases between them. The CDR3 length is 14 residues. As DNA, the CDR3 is TGTGCCAGCAGCTCGTTAGGGGTGGCGGAGACCCAGTACTTC. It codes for CASSSLGVAETQYF. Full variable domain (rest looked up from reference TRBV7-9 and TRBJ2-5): DTGVSQNPRHKITKRGQNVTFRCDPISEHNRLYWYRQTLGQGPEFLTYFQNEAQLEKSRLLSDRFSAERPKGSFSTLEIQRTEQGDSAMYLCASSSLGVAETQYFGPGTRLLVL.